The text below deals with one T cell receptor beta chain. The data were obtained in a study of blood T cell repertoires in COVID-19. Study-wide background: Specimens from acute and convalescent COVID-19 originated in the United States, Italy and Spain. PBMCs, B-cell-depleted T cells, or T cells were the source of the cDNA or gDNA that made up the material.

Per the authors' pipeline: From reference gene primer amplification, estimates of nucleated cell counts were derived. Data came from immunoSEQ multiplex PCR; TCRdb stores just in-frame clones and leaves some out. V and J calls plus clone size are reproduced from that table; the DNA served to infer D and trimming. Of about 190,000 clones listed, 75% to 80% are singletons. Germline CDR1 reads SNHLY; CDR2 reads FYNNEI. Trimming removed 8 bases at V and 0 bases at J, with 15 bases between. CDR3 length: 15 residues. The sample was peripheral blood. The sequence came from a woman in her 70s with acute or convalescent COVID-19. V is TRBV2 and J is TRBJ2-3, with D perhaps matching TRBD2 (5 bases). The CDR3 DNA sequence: TGTGCCAGCTGGTCCAGCGGAATAAGCACAGATACGCAGTATTTT. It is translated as CASWSSGISTDTQYF.